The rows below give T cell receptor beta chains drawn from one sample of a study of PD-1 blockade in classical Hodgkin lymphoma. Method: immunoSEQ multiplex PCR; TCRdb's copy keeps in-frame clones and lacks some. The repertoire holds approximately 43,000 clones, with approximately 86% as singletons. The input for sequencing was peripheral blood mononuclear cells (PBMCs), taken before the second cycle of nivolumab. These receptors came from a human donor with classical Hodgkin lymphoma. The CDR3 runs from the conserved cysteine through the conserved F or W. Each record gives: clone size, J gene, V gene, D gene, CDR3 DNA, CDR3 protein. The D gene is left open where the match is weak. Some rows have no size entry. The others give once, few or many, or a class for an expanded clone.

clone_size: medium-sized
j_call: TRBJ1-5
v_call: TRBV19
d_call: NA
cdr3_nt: TGTGCCAGTAGTATAGAGGCCGAAGAATACAATCAGCCCCAGCATTTT
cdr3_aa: CASSIEAEEYNQPQHF

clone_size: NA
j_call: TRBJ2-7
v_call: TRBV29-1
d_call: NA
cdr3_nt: TGCAGCGTTGAGAGACAGTACGAGCAGTACTTC
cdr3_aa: CSVERQYEQYF

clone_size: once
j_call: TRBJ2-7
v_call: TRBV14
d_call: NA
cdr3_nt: TGTGCCAGCAGCCAAGCCAGCTACGAGCAGTACTTC
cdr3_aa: CASSQASYEQYF

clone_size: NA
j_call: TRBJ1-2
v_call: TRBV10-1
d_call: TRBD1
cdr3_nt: TGCGCCAGCAGACAACAGGGGGCTAATACTCGGGGCTACACCTTC
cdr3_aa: CASRQQGANTRGYTF

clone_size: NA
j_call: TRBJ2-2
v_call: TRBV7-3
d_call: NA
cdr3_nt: TGTGCCAGCAGCTCCTCCGGGGAGCTGTTTTTT
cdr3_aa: CASSSSGELFF

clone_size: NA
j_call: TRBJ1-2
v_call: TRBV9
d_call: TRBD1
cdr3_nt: TGTGCCAGCAGCGGGGACAGGGGGCGTACTAACTATGGCTACACCTTC
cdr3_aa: CASSGDRGRTNYGYTF

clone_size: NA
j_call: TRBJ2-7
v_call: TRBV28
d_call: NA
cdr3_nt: TGTGCCAGCAGCTCAACAGTATCCTACGAGCAGTACTTC
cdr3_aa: CASSSTVSYEQYF

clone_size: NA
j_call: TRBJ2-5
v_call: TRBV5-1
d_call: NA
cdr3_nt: TGCGCCAGCAGTTCTCTGGGGGTTGCGGAGACCCAGTACTTC
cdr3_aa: CASSSLGVAETQYF

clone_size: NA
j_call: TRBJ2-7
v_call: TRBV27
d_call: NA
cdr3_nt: TGTGCCAGCAGCGGAGGGTTGGGACCCTCCGAGCAGTACTTC
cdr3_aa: CASSGGLGPSEQYF

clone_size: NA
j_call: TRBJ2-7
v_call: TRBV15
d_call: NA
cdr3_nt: TGTGCCACCAGCGAGACGGTTGGCTACGAGCAGTACTTC
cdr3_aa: CATSETVGYEQYF

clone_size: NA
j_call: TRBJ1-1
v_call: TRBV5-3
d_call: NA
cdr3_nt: TGTGCCAGAAGCTTGGTACTGGCAGGGAGTCTCACTGAAGCTTTCTTT
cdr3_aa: CARSLVLAGSLTEAFF

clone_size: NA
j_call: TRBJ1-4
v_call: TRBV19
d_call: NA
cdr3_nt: TGTGCCAGTGCAACATACTCAGGGGCCCCTTCACGAAAACTGTTTTTT
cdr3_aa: CASATYSGAPSRKLFF

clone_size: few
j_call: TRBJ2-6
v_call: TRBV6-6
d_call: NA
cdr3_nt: TGTGCCAGCAGGCGGGCCAACGTCCTGACTTTC
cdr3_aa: CASRRANVLTF

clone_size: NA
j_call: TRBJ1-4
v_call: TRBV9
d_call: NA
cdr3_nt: TGTGCCAGCAGCGTAGTTGGGGCTCGGGGTGAAAAACTGTTTTTT
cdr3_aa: CASSVVGARGEKLFF

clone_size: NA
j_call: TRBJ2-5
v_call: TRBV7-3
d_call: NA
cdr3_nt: TGTGCCAGCAGCTTATTAGGTCTAGAAGAGACCCAGTACTTC
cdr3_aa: CASSLLGLEETQYF

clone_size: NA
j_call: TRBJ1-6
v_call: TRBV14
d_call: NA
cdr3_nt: TGTGCCAGCAGCAAAAACCCGGGAGGAGTCTCCTATAATTCACCCCTCCACTTT
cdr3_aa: CASSKNPGGVSYNSPLHF

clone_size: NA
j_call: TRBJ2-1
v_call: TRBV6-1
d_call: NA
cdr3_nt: TGTGCCAGCAGTGGGGGGGTGGTATGGAATGAGCAGTTCTTC
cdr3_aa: CASSGGVVWNEQFF

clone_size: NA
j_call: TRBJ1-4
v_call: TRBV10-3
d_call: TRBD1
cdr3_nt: TGTGCCATCAGAGATCCCGGGACAGGAAATGAAAAACTGTTTTTT
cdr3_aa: CAIRDPGTGNEKLFF

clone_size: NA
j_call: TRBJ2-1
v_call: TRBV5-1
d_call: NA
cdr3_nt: TGCGCCAGCAGCTTGAGCTACAATGAGCAGTTCTTC
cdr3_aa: CASSLSYNEQFF

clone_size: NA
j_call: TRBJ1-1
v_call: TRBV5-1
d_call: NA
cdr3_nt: TGCGCCAGCAGCTGCCTAGACTGCACTGAAGCTTTCTTT
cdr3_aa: CASSCLDCTEAFF

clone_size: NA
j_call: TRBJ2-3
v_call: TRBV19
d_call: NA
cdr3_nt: TGTGCCAGTAGCGAAACCGGGGGACCCACAGATACGCAGTATTTT
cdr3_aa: CASSETGGPTDTQYF

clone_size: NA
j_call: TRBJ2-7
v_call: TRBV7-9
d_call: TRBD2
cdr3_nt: TGTGCCAGCAGCTCCGGGACTAGCGGATACGAGCAGTACTTC
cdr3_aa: CASSSGTSGYEQYF

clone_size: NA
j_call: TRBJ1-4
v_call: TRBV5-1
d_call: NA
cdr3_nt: TGCGCCAGCAGCGCCGAGGGTGCCCCTAATGAAAAACTGTTTTTT
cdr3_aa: CASSAEGAPNEKLFF